Following are 10 T cell receptor beta chains from one sample sequenced in a study of T-cell reconstitution after alpha-beta-depleted transplantation in children. The TCRbeta library incorporated unique molecular identifiers. TCRdb analysed the PCR reads with MiXCR anew, one entry per CDR3 protein. The sample contains approximately 800,000 distinct CDR3 sequences, approximately 15% of which appear only once. The starting material was PBMCs, mostly from graft donor cells, obtained 360 days after TCRalphabeta/CD19-depleted stem cell transplant. These receptors were obtained from a male patient aged 10 to 17 who had a stem cell transplant for acute lymphoblastic leukemia, so the T cells may come from the graft donor.

The chain uses TRBV5-6 and TRBJ1-1, with 8 positions matching TRBD1. This CDR3 region has 15 residues. Germline trimming cut 1 base from V and 3 bases from J; bases unmatched to any gene: 5. From germline, CDR1 is SGHDT and CDR2 YYEEEE. In DNA form, the CDR3 reads TGTGCCAGCAGCTTGACAGGGGGAGGGTACACTGAAGCTTTCTTT. This gives the protein CASSLTGGGYTEAFF.

The table lists this clonotype with a few counts. The J gene is TRBJ1-5, the V gene TRBV15; 7 positions agree with TRBD1. CDR1 is LNHNV and CDR2 is YYDKDF in the germline V gene (reference sequence). J lost 7 bases, V lost 2 bases, and 5 bases had no gene match. This CDR3 is built from 14 residues. The CDR3 sequence is CATSRPDRNQPQHF. For the CDR3, the DNA is TGTGCCACCAGCAGACCGGACAGGAACCAGCCCCAGCATTTT. Filled out from reference TRBV15 and TRBJ1-5, the complete variable domain reads DAMVIQNPRYQVTQFGKPVTLSCSQTLNHNVMYWYQQKSSQAPKLLFHYYDKDFNNEADTPDNFQSRRPNTSFCFLDIRSPGLGDTAMYLCATSRPDRNQPQHFGDGTRLSIL.

The chain employs TRBV29-1 and TRBJ2-7; the D gene is possibly TRBD1 (5 bases). Trimming took off 1 base at V and 2 bases at J, with 12 bases between the two ends. CDR3 length equals 14 residues. The germline V gene has CDR1 SQVTM and CDR2 ANQGSEA. CDR3 in amino acids: CSVEGVDSTYEQYF. In DNA form, the CDR3 reads TGCAGCGTTGAAGGAGTCGACAGCACCTACGAGCAGTACTTC.

This clonotype showed up just a few times. This sequence joins TRBV20-1 and TRBJ1-2; 10 bases map to TRBD1. CDR1 is DFQATT, CDR2 SNEGSKA, per germline (reference sequence). This CDR3 contains 13 residues. Trimming took 5 bases from V and 5 from J; bases not matched to a gene: 5. CDR3 amino acids: CSAATGGSYGYTF. The DNA for the CDR3 is TGCAGTGCTGCGACAGGGGGCAGTTATGGCTACACCTTC.

The chain links TRBV5-1 to TRBJ1-4; 7 bases map to TRBD1. The trim removed 5 bases at V and 8 bases at J, leaving 9 bases unmatched. Germline V gene data show CDR1 as SGHRS and CDR2 as YFSETQ. This CDR3 region has 14 residues. The CDR3 nucleotides read TGCGCCAGCAGAGAACGACAGGGAGGCGAAAAACTGTTTTTT. Amino acids: CASRERQGGEKLFF.

This clonotype has more than one count but fewer than ten. The rearrangement uses TRBV24-1 and TRBJ2-3, with TRBD2 as a possible D gene (6 bases). The CDR3 is 17 residues long. From germline, CDR1 is KGHDR and CDR2 SFDVKD. Trimming took 3 bases from V and 2 from J, leaving 17 bases between them. The CDR3 DNA reads TGTGCCACCAGTGATCCCAACGGCGGGATTATCACAGATACGCAGTATTTT. Encoded protein: CATSDPNGGIITDTQYF.

This clonotype appeared many times. This rearrangement joins TRBV7-3 to TRBJ1-1; D may be TRBD1 (6 bases). The CDR3 is 15 amino acids. Germline V lookup: CDR1 SGHTA, CDR2 FQGTGA. The V end was cut by 2 bases, the J end by 2 bases, with 12 bases between. As DNA, the CDR3 is TGTGCCAGCAGCTTATCCACAGGGTTAAACACTGAAGCTTTCTTT. It encodes CASSLSTGLNTEAFF.

This sequence joins TRBV5-1 and TRBJ1-1, with TRBD1 matching 7 bases. V lost 0 bases to trimming and J lost 0 bases; unmatched junction nucleotides: 8. The V gene's germline CDR1 is SGHRS and CDR2 YFSETQ. CDR3 length: 17 residues. The CDR3 is CASSLARGFLMNTEAFF. The CDR3 DNA follows: TGCGCCAGCAGCTTGGCCAGGGGGTTCCTCATGAACACTGAAGCTTTCTTT.

The chain employs TRBV20-1 and TRBJ2-7, with 12 bases lining up with TRBD2. The CDR3 has 14 amino acids. CDR1 is DFQATT, CDR2 SNEGSKA, per germline (reference sequence). The V segment lost 5 bases and the J segment 3 bases; nucleotides outside the gene matches: 5. CDR3: CSAHRLAGVYEQYF. In nucleotides, the CDR3 is TGCAGTGCTCACCGACTAGCGGGAGTCTACGAGCAGTACTTC.

CDR3 sequence (DNA): TGTGCCAGCTCACCACCTCTTGCAGGGAACCAAGAGACCCAGTACTTC. It yields the protein CASSPPLAGNQETQYF. V usage is TRBV18 and J usage is TRBJ2-5; TRBD1 might be the D (5 bases). CDR1 and CDR2 (germline): KGHSH, LQKENI. Trimming left V 0 bases short and J 0 bases short, with 11 bases between. The CDR3 runs to 16 residues.